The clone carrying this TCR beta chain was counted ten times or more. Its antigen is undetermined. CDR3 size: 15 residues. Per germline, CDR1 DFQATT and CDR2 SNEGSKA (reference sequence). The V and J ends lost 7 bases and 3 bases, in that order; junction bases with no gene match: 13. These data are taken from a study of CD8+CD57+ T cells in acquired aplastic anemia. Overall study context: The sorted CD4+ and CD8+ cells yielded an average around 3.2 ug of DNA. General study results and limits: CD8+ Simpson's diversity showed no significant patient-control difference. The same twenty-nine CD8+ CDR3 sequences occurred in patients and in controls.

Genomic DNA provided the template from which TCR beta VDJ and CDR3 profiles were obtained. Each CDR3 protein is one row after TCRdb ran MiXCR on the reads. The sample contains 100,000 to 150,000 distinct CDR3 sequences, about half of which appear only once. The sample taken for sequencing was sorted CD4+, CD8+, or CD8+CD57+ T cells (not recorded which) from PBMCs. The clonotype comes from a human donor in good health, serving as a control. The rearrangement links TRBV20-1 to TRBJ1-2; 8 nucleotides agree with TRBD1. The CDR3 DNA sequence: TGCAGTGTGATGAGTTTTCGGGACAGGCACTATGGCTACACCTTC. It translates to CSVMSFRDRHYGYTF.